A single sample gave rise to the 26 T cell receptor beta chains below, sequenced in a study of vaccination effects on CD4 cells after COVID-19. Profiled with immunoSEQ multiplex PCR; TCRdb holds only in-frame clones, not every one. The sample yields fewer than 75,000 clones, 78% seen once. These TCRs are of unknown antigen specificity. Cultured cells yielded isolated CD4+ T cells after 10 to 11 days. As their vaccination, participants received two doses of either BNT162b2 or mRNA-1273. Sequencing was performed on CD4+ T cells from PBMCs cultured without peptide, taken after COVID-19 vaccination. The receptor set was obtained from a human donor who received a COVID-19 vaccine.

The chain is built from TRBV19 and TRBJ1-5; no clear D. This CDR3 is built from 13 residues. Trimming took off 1 base at V and 4 bases at J, with 5 bases between the two ends. Per germline, CDR1 LNHDA and CDR2 SQIVND (reference sequence). As DNA, the CDR3 is TGTGCCAGTAGTATAGGCAGGAATCAGCCCCAGCATTTT. This translates into CASSIGRNQPQHF.

The V gene is TRBV6-1, the J gene TRBJ1-2; D not resolved. V was shortened by 1 base and J by 3 bases, with 6 bases between the two germline ends. The CDR3 is 13 residues long. From germline, CDR1 is MNHNS and CDR2 SASEGT. CDR3 in amino acids: CASSEVGDYGYTF. CDR3 DNA sequence: TGTGCCAGCAGTGAAGTGGGAGACTATGGCTACACCTTC.

The chain is built from TRBV5-1 and TRBJ2-7, with no clear D. Deletions cut 2 bases from V and 6 bases from J, with 15 bases between. This CDR3 comprises 14 residues. CDR1 is SGHRS, CDR2 YFSETQ, per germline. The CDR3 loop is CASSFQSLTGEQYF. The CDR3 nucleotides read TGCGCCAGCAGCTTCCAAAGTCTTACCGGCGAGCAGTACTTC.

The gene calls are TRBV16 and TRBJ2-7; TRBD1 might be the D (5 bases). V gave up 0 bases and J gave up 6 bases, with 9 bases separating them. Looked up from germline, CDR1 is KGHSY and CDR2 is FQNENV. The CDR3 loop spans 13 amino acids. The CDR3 nucleotides are TGTGCCAGCAGCCAATCAAGGGGCGGCGAGCAGTACTTC. Translated, it gives CASSQSRGGEQYF.

The chain combines TRBV5-6 with TRBJ1-2; D uncertain. Germline values: CDR1 SGHDT, CDR2 YYEEEE. V was cut by 0 bases and J by 1 base, with 10 bases left in between. The CDR3 contains 15 residues. The DNA for the CDR3 is TGTGCCAGCAGCTTGGCCAGCCTCCTTAACTATGGCTACACCTTC. This gives the protein CASSLASLLNYGYTF. Full variable domain (remainder filled in from reference TRBV5-6 and TRBJ1-2): DAGVTQSPTHLIKTRGQQVTLRCSPKSGHDTVSWYQQALGQGPQFIFQYYEEEERQRGNFPDRFSGHQFPNYSSELNVNALLLGDSALYLCASSLASLLNYGYTFGSGTRLTVV.

The J gene is TRBJ2-5, the V gene TRBV27; 7 bases line up with TRBD1. CDR3 size: 14 residues. V trimming: 5 bases; J trimming: 1 base; junction bases outside the gene matches: 4. CDR1 MNHEY and CDR2 SMNVEV come from the germline V gene (reference sequence). The CDR3 sequence: CASSRGQAQETQYF. DNA of the CDR3: TGTGCCAGCAGTAGAGGACAGGCCCAAGAGACCCAGTACTTC.

This sequence joins TRBV27 and TRBJ1-4, with D possibly matching TRBD1 (5 bases). This CDR3 comprises 15 residues. From germline, CDR1 is MNHEY and CDR2 SMNVEV (reference sequence). V gave up 2 bases and J gave up 0 bases, with 7 bases separating them. The CDR3 sequence: CASSLTGPTNEKLFF. CDR3 nucleotides: TGTGCCAGCAGTTTAACAGGTCCAACTAATGAAAAACTGTTTTTT.

This rearrangement joins TRBV28 to TRBJ1-5; the D gene is possibly TRBD1 (5 bases). Trimming took off 6 bases at V and 7 bases at J, with 31 bases between the two ends. The CDR3 has 19 residues. From germline, CDR1 is MDHEN and CDR2 SYDVKM. The CDR3 region is CASRTTVKPGNPEGQPQHF. The CDR3 coding sequence is TGTGCCAGCAGGACGACTGTTAAACCCGGGAACCCTGAGGGGCAGCCCCAGCATTTT.

The chain links TRBV5-1 to TRBJ2-3; no reliable D call. V dropped 4 bases and J dropped 3 bases, with 12 bases sitting between them. This CDR3 comprises 14 residues. CDR1 and CDR2 (germline): SGHRS, YFSETQ. The CDR3 sequence is CASSLAVGTDTQYF. DNA of the CDR3: TGCGCCAGCAGCCTGGCTGTTGGTACAGATACGCAGTATTTT.

J is TRBJ2-3 and V is TRBV29-1; 10 bases agree with TRBD2. The CDR3 covers 13 residues. The J segment lost 4 bases and the V segment lost 6 bases, leaving 4 bases of the junction unmatched. Germline V gives CDR1 SQVTM, CDR2 ANQGSEA. CDR3 loop: CSVRAGGADTQYF. Written as DNA, the CDR3 is TGCAGCGTCCGAGCGGGAGGGGCAGATACGCAGTATTTT.

V gene TRBV12-1 combines with J gene TRBJ1-2. TRBV12-1 is shown as a pseudogene. CDR3 length: 9 amino acids. This CDR3 reads CASRGGYTF. The DNA of the CDR3 is TGTGCCAGCAGGGGGGGCTACACCTTC.

In this sample, this clone turned up a few times. The chain is built from TRBV24-1 and TRBJ1-3; unclear D gene. Germline CDR1 KGHDR, CDR2 SFDVKD. The CDR3 totals 14 residues. V was cut by 3 bases and J by 14 bases, with 19 bases left in between. CDR3 DNA sequence: TGTGCCACCAGTGATCCTTTAGTCGCACTTACTCTATATTTT. Translated, it gives CATSDPLVALTLYF.

This chain connects TRBV3-1 (or the pseudogene TRBV3-2) to TRBJ2-2; no reliable D call. Trimming removed 2 bases from V and 8 bases from J, with 6 bases in between. The CDR3 consists of 12 residues. The germline V gene has CDR1 LGHDT and CDR2 YNNKEL (reference sequence). CDR3 sequence (DNA): TGTGCCAGCAGCCAAAGTCGGGGGGAGCTGTTTTTT. This codes for CASSQSRGELFF.

This clone was observed once. This chain links TRBV7-6 with TRBJ2-7, with D possibly matching TRBD1 (6 bases). Per the germline V gene, CDR1 is SGHVS and CDR2 is FNYEAQ. Trimming pared 1 base from V and 0 bases from J, leaving 10 bases between. The CDR3 spans 15 residues. CDR3 DNA sequence: TGTGCCAGCAGCTTAGGCAGGGGACCCTCCTACGAGCAGTACTTC. Translating gives CASSLGRGPSYEQYF.

This clone was found once. The chain recombines TRBV19 with TRBJ1-3, with a tentative D call TRBD1 (6 bases). The CDR3 is 17 residues long. The V gene's germline CDR1 is LNHDA and CDR2 SQIVND (reference sequence). Trimming pared 5 bases from V and 0 bases from J, leaving 17 bases between. In DNA, the CDR3 is TGTGCCAGTAGTCTTTATGGGGGACAAACCTCTGGAAACACCATATATTTT. Translated, it gives CASSLYGGQTSGNTIYF.

The rearrangement joins TRBV2 to TRBJ2-1; D remains unclear. Trimming stripped 6 bases from V and 10 bases from J, with 19 bases between. Germline V gene lookup returns CDR1 SNHLY and CDR2 FYNNEI. CDR3 length: 14 residues. The CDR3, as DNA: TGTGCCAGCAGCTATGATGAGTCCCGCCGGGAGCAGTTCTTC. This codes for CASSYDESRREQFF.

This rearrangement joins TRBV19 to TRBJ1-1, with D uncertain. The V end was cut by 5 bases, the J end by 1 base, with 8 bases between. Germline-derived CDR1 and CDR2 are LNHDA and SQIVND (reference sequence). The CDR3 runs 13 residues. The CDR3 region has the DNA TGTGCCAGTAGTGAAGGGAAGAACACTGAAGCTTTCTTT. This sequence encodes CASSEGKNTEAFF.

V is TRBV28 and J is TRBJ2-7; TRBD1 is a possible D gene (5 bases). The length of the CDR3 is 15 residues. Germline CDR1 MDHEN, CDR2 SYDVKM. V lost 1 base and J 2 bases, leaving 12 bases between the germline ends. This chain's CDR3 is CASSLYWGSTYEQYF. CDR3 in DNA: TGTGCCAGCAGTTTATACTGGGGCAGCACCTACGAGCAGTACTTC.

The chain combines TRBV27 with TRBJ2-7; TRBD2 might be the D (6 bases). The V gene's germline CDR1 is MNHEY and CDR2 SMNVEV (reference sequence). The V gene lost 1 base and the J gene lost 0 bases, with 13 bases spanning the gap. This CDR3 contains 16 residues. The CDR3 loop is CASSLFSSAYSYEQYF. In DNA, the CDR3 is TGTGCCAGCAGTTTATTTTCTAGCGCCTACTCCTACGAGCAGTACTTC.

This clone was recorded once. The chain couples TRBV29-1 to TRBJ2-1; the match to TRBD1 covers 11 bases. J was trimmed by 2 bases and V by 5 bases; bases with no gene match: 2. The CDR3 consists of 14 residues. Looked up from germline, CDR1 is SQVTM and CDR2 is ANQGSEA. CDR3 in DNA: TGCAGCGTTTGGACAGGGGGCACCTACAATGAGCAGTTCTTC. Translation: CSVWTGGTYNEQFF.

The rearrangement joins TRBV7-9 to TRBJ1-1; weak D call: TRBD1 (6 bases). V shed 1 base and J shed 1 base, with 22 bases lying between them. This CDR3 has 19 residues. Germline CDR1 is SEHNR and CDR2 is FQNEAQ (reference sequence). This CDR3 is CASSLVAVKGQLGNTEAFF. The DNA for the CDR3 is TGTGCCAGCAGCTTAGTGGCCGTAAAAGGACAGTTGGGGAACACTGAAGCTTTCTTT.

The chain is built from TRBV27 and TRBJ1-2; 7 positions agree with TRBD1. The CDR3 has 12 residues. CDR1 is MNHEY and CDR2 is SMNVEV in the germline V gene (reference sequence). Trimming cost V 5 bases and J 8 bases; bases outside gene matches: 5. CDR3: CASSHAGGGYTF. CDR3 coding DNA: TGTGCCAGCAGTCACGCAGGGGGGGGCTACACCTTC.

V usage is TRBV20-1 and J usage is TRBJ1-2; TRBD1 is a possible D gene (5 bases). The germline V gene has CDR1 DFQATT and CDR2 SNEGSKA (reference sequence). The CDR3 extends over 11 amino acids. Trimming removed 3 bases at V and 12 bases at J, with 14 bases between. CDR3 region: CSARMAGENTF. Written as DNA, the CDR3 is TGCAGTGCTAGGATGGCGGGGGAGAACACCTTC.

The sample holds a few counts of this clone. The chain has TRBV5-1 and TRBJ1-2, with D possibly being TRBD1 (5 bases). There are 15 residues in the CDR3. Trimming removed 5 bases at V and 1 base at J, with 15 bases between. Germline values: CDR1 SGHRS, CDR2 YFSETQ. In nucleotides, the CDR3 is TGCGCCAGCAGGCCGTTCGGGACGGTTAACTATGGCTACACCTTC. Protein product: CASRPFGTVNYGYTF.

The chain links TRBV18 to TRBJ2-7, with TRBD2 matching over 7 bases. Germline-derived CDR1 and CDR2 are KGHSH and LQKENI. Trimming cost V 1 base and J 0 bases; bases outside gene matches: 0. The CDR3 consists of 14 residues. CDR3 bases: TGTGCCAGCTCACCACGGGGGGGCTCCTACGAGCAGTACTTC. This gives the protein CASSPRGGSYEQYF.

The gene calls are TRBV6-1 and TRBJ1-2; no clear D. Germline V lookup: CDR1 MNHNS, CDR2 SASEGT. The CDR3 spans 16 residues. V lost 4 bases and J lost 4, with 19 bases in between. The CDR3 coding sequence is TGTGCCAGCAGTGGTGTTGGACGGCGTCATCTCTATGGCTACACCTTC. Its protein is CASSGVGRRHLYGYTF.